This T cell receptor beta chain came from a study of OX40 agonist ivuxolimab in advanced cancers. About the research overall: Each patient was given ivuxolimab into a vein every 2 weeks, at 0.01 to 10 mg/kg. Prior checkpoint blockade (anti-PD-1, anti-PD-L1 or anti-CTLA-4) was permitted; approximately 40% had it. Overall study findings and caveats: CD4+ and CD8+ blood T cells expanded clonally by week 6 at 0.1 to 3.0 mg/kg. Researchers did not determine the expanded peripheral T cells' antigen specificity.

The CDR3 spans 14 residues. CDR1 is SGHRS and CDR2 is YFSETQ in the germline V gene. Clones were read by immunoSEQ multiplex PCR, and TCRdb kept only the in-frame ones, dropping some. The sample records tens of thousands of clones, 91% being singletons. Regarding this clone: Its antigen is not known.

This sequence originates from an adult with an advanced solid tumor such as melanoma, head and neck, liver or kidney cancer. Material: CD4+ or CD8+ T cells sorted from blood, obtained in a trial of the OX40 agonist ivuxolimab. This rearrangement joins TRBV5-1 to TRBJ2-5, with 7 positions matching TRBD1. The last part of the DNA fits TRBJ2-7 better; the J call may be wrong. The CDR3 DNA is TGCGCCAGCAGCTTGGTGACAGGGAACTACGAGCAGTACTTC. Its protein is CASSLVTGNYEQYF.